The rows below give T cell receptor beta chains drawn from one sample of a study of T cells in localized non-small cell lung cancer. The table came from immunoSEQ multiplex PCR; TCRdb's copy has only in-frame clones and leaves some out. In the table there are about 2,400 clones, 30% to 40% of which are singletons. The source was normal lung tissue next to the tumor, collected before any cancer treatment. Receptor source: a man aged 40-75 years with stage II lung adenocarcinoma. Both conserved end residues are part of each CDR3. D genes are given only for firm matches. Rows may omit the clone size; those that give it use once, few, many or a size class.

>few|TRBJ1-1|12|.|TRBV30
CAWRRLNTEAFF
TGTGCCTGGAGGCGGCTGAACACTGAAGCTTTCTTT
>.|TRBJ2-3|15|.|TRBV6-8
CASSITIASTDTQYF
TGTGCCAGCAGCATCACAATCGCAAGCACAGATACGCAGTATTTT
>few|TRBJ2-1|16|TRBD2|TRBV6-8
CASSLLAEGNGNEQFF
TGTGCCAGCAGCCTACTAGCGGAGGGGAATGGCAATGAGCAGTTCTTC
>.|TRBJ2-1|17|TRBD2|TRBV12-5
CASGLGIAGREGNEQFF
TGTGCTAGTGGTTTGGGAATAGCGGGAAGGGAGGGGAATGAGCAGTTCTTC
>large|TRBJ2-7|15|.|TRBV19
CASSISSNPTYEQYF
TGTGCCAGTAGTATATCTAGCAATCCCACCTACGAGCAGTACTTC
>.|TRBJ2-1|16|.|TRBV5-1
CASSPPSGGQLDEQFF
TGCGCCAGCAGCCCCCCCAGCGGAGGTCAGTTAGATGAGCAGTTCTTC
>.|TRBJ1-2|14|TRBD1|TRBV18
CASSPRQGKDGYTF
TGTGCCAGCTCACCAAGACAGGGCAAGGATGGCTACACCTTC
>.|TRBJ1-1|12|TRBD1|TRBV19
CASKSGGTEAFF
TGTGCCAGTAAGTCAGGGGGAACTGAAGCTTTCTTT
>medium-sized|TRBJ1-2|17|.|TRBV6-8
CASSYGAPGTANYGYTF
TGTGCCAGCAGTTACGGGGCACCGGGAACCGCTAACTATGGCTACACCTTC
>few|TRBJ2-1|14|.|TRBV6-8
CASSLGRSPNEQFF
TGTGCCAGCTCCCTGGGGCGGTCTCCCAATGAGCAGTTCTTC
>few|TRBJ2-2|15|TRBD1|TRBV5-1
CASSSGQGNTGELFF
TGCGCCAGCAGCTCTGGACAGGGAAACACCGGGGAGCTGTTTTTT
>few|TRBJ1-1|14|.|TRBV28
CASSLGVWGTEAFF
TGTGCCAGCAGCCTAGGGGTCTGGGGCACTGAAGCTTTCTTT
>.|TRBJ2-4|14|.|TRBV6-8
CASSYDLAKNIQYF
TGTGCCAGCAGTTATGACCTAGCCAAAAACATTCAGTACTTC
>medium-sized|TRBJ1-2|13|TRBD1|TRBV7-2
CASSPGQRYGYTF
TGTGCCAGCAGCCCGGGACAGAGATATGGCTACACCTTC
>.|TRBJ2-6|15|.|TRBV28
CASSLWNTGANVLTF
TGTGCCAGCAGTTTATGGAATACTGGGGCCAACGTCCTGACTTTC
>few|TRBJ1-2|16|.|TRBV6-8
CASSYGSGRTDHGYTF
TGTGCCAGCAGTTACGGATCGGGACGCACCGACCATGGCTACACCTTC
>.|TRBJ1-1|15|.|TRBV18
CASSPGGHGNTEAFF
TGTGCCAGCTCACCCGGGGGGCACGGTAACACTGAAGCTTTTTTT
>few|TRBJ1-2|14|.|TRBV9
CASSFVKGRGGYTF
TGTGCCAGCAGTTTCGTGAAGGGGCGGGGTGGCTACACCTTC
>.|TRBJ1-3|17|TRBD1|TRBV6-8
CASSSGQGGFSGNTIYF
TGTGCCAGCAGTTCGGGACAGGGGGGCTTCTCTGGAAACACCATATATTTT
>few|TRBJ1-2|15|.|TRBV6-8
CASSNAPTGAYGYTF
TGTGCCAGTAGTAATGCCCCGACAGGAGCATATGGCTACACCTTC
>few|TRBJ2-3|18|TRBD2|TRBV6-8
CASSYSGLAGGSTDTQYF
TGTGCCAGCAGTTACTCAGGACTAGCGGGGGGTAGCACAGATACGCAGTATTTT
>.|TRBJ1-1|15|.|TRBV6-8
CASSYRIRGDTEAFF
TGTGCCAGCAGTTACAGGATAAGGGGTGACACTGAAGCTTTCTTT
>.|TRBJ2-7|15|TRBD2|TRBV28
CASSPPGGGSYEQYF
TGTGCCAGCAGTCCCCCCGGGGGAGGGTCCTACGAGCAGTACTTC
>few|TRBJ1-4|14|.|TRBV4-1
CASSPRTAGEKLFF
TGCGCCAGCAGCCCGAGGACAGCGGGGGAAAAACTGTTTTTT
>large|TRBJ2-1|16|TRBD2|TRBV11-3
CASSSLLAGGLNEQFF
TGTGCCAGCAGCTCCTTACTAGCGGGGGGGTTGAATGAGCAGTTCTTC
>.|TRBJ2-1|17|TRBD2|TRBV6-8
CTSRSPTSGGNYNEQFF
TGTACCAGCAGGTCCCCGACTAGCGGGGGGAACTACAATGAGCAGTTCTTC
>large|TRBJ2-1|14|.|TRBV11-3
CASRTGFGHNEQFF
TGTGCCAGCAGAACAGGTTTCGGGCACAATGAGCAGTTCTTC
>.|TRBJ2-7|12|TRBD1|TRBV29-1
CSVKTGPGEQYF
TGCAGCGTCAAGACAGGGCCTGGCGAGCAGTACTTC
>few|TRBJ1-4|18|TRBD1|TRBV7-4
CASSVNPGQGASNEKLFF
TGTGCCAGCAGCGTAAATCCGGGACAGGGGGCATCGAATGAAAAACTGTTTTTT
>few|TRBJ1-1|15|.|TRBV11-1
CASSLGGTSSTEAFF
TGTGCCAGCAGCTTAGGTGGGACTTCTTCTACTGAAGCTTTCTTT
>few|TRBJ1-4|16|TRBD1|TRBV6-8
CASSSRRDRMNEKLFF
TGTGCCAGCAGTTCCCGCCGGGACAGGATGAATGAAAAACTGTTTTTT
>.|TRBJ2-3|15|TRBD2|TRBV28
CASSSPAGGRDTQYF
TGTGCCAGCAGTTCCCCAGCGGGGGGGCGGGATACGCAGTATTTT
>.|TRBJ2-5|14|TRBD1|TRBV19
CASSYSGQGKTQYF
TGTGCCAGTAGTTATTCAGGACAGGGGAAGACCCAGTACTTC
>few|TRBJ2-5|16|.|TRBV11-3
CASSLPWGDNQETQYF
TGTGCCAGCAGCCTCCCCTGGGGGGACAACCAAGAGACCCAGTACTTC
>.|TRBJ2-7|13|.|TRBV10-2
CASMMRESGEQYF
TGCGCCAGCATGATGCGGGAAAGTGGGGAGCAGTACTTC
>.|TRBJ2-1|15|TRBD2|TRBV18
CASSQQAGVGNEQFF
TGTGCCAGCTCACAACAAGCGGGGGTGGGCAATGAGCAGTTCTTC
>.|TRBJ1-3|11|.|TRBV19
CASSPGDTIYF
TGTGCCAGTAGCCCGGGGGACACCATATATTTT
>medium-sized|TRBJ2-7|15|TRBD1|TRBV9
CASSVATGTAYEQYF
TGTGCCAGCAGCGTAGCAACCGGGACAGCCTACGAGCAGTACTTC
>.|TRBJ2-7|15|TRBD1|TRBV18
CASSHPGQGAYEQYF
TGTGCCAGCTCACATCCGGGACAGGGAGCCTACGAGCAGTACTTC
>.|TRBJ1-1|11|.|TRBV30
CAWSGEGLAFF
TGTGCCTGGAGTGGTGAGGGACTCGCTTTCTTT
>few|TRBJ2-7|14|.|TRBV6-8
CASTLKTGYYEQYF
TGTGCCAGCACCCTAAAGACCGGGTACTACGAGCAGTACTTC
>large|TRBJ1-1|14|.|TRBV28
CASSPHGMNTEAFF
TGTGCCAGCAGTCCTCACGGAATGAACACTGAAGCTTTCTTT